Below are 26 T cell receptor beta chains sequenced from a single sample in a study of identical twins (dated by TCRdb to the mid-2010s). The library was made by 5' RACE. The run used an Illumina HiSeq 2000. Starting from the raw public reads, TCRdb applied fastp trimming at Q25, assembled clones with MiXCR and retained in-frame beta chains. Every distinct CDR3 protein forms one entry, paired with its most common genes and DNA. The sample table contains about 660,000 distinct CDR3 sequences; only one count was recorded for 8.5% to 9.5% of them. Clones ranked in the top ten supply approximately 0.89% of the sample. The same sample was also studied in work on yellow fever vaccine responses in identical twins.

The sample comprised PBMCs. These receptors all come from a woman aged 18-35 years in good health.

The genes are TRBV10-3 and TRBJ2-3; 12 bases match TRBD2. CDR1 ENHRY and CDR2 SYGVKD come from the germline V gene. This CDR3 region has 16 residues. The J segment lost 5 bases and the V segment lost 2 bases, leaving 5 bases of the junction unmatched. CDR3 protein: CAISETSGRPGDTQYF. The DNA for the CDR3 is TGTGCCATCAGTGAGACTAGCGGGAGGCCGGGAGATACGCAGTATTTT.

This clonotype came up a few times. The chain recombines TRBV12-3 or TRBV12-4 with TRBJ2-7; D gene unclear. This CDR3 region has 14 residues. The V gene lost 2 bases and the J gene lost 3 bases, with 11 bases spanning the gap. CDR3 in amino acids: CASSLRRQIYEQYF. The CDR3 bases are TGTGCCAGCAGTTTAAGACGGCAGATCTACGAGCAGTACTTC.

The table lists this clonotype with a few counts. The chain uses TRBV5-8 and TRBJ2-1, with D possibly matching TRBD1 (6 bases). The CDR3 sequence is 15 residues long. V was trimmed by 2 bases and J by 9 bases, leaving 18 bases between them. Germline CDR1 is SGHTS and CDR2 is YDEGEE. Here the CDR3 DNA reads TGTGCCAGCAGCTTTAGGTCAGGGGAGTTTAGTGAGCAGTTCTTC. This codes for CASSFRSGEFSEQFF.

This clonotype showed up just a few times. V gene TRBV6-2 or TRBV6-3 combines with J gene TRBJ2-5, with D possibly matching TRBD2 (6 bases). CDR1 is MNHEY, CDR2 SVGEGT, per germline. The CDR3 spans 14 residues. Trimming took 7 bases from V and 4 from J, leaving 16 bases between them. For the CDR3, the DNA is TGTGCCAGCATCCTTAGCGGTAATGCAGAGACCCAGTACTTC. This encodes CASILSGNAETQYF.

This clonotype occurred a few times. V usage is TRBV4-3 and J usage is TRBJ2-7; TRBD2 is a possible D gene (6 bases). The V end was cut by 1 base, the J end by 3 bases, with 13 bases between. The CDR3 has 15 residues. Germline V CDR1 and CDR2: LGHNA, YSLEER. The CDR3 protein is CASSQAGPGVYEQYF. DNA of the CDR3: TGCGCCAGCAGCCAAGCCGGCCCGGGGGTCTACGAGCAGTACTTC.

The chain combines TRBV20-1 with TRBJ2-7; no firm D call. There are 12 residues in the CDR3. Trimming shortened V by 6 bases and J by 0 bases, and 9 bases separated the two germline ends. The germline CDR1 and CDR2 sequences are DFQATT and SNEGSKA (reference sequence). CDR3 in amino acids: CSARPLSYEQYF. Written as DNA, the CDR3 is TGCAGTGCGCGGCCCCTCTCCTACGAGCAGTACTTC.

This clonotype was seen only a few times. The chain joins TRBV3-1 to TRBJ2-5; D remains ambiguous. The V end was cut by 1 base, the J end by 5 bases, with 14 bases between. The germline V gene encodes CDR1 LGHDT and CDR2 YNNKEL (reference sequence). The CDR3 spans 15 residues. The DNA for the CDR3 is TGTGCCAGCAGCCAAGCGCCCGGGCGATTGGAGACCCAGTACTTC. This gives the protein CASSQAPGRLETQYF.

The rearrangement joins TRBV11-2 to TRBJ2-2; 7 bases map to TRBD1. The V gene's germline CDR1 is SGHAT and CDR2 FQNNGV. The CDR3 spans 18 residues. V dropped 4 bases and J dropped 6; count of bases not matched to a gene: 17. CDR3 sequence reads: CASSSWTGQIFVAGELFF. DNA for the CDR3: TGTGCCAGCAGCTCCTGGACAGGTCAAATATTCGTGGCCGGGGAGCTGTTTTTT.

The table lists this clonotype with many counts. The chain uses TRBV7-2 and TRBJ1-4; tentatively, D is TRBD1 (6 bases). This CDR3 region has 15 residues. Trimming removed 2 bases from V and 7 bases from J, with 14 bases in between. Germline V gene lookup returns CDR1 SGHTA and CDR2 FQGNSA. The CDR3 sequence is CASSLYTGMGEKLFF. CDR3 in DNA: TGTGCCAGCAGCTTATACACAGGGATGGGTGAAAAACTGTTTTTT.

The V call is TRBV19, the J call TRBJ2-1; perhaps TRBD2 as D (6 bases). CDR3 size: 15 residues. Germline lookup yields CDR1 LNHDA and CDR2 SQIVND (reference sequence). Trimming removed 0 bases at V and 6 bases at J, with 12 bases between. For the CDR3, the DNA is TGTGCCAGTAGTATAGAGCGGGGACTGGGCAATGAGCAGTTCTTC. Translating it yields CASSIERGLGNEQFF.

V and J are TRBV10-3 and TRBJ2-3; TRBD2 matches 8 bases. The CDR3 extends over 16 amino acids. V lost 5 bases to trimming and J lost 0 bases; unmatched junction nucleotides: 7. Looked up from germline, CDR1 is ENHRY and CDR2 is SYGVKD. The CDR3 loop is CAISTLAGASTDTQYF. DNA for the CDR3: TGTGCCATCAGTACCCTAGCGGGTGCCAGCACAGATACGCAGTATTTT.

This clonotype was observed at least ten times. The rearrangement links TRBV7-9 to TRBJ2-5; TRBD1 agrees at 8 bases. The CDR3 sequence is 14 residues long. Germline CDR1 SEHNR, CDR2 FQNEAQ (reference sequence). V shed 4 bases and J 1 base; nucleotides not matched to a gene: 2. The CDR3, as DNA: TGTGCCAGCAGCTCGGGACAGGCCCAAGAGACCCAGTACTTC. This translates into CASSSGQAQETQYF.

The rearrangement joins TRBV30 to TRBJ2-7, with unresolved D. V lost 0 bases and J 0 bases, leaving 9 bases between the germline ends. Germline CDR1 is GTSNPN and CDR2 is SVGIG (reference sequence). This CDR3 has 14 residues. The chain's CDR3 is CAWSVWGSSYEQYF. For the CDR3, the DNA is TGTGCCTGGAGTGTCTGGGGAAGCTCCTACGAGCAGTACTTC.

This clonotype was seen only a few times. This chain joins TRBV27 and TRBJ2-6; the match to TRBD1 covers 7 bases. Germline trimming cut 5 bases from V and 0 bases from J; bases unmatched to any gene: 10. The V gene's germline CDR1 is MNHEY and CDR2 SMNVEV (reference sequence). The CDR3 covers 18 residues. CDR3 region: CASSLVPGQSSGANVLTF. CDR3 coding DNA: TGTGCCAGCAGTCTAGTCCCGGGACAGAGCTCTGGGGCCAACGTCCTGACTTTC. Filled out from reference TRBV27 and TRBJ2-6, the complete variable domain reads EAQVTQNPRYLITVTGKKLTVTCSQNMNHEYMSWYRQDPGLGLRQIYYSMNVEVTDKGDVPEGYKVSRKEKRNFPLILESPSPNQTSLYFCASSLVPGQSSGANVLTFGAGSRLTVL.

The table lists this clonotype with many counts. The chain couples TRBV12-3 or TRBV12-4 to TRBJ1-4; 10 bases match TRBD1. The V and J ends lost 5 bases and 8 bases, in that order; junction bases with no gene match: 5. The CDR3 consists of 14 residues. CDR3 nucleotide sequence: TGTGCCAGCAGTGACAGGGGGCTTCGGGAAAAACTGTTTTTT. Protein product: CASSDRGLREKLFF.

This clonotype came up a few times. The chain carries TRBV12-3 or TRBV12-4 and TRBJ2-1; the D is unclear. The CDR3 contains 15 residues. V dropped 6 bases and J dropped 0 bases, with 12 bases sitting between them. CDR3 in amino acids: CASRRTISSYNEQFF. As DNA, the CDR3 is TGTGCCAGCAGGAGAACGATAAGCTCCTACAATGAGCAGTTCTTC.

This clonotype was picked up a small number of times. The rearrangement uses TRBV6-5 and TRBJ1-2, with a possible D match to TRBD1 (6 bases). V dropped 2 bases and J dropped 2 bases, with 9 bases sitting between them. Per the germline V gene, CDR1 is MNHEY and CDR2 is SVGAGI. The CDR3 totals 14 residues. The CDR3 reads CASSYQGPNYGYTF. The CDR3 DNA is TGTGCCAGCAGTTACCAGGGGCCGAACTATGGCTACACCTTC.

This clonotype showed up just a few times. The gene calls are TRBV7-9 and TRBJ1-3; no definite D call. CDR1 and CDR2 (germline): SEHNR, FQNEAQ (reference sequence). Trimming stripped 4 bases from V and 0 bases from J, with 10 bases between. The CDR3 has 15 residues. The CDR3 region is CASSSDRRSGNTIYF. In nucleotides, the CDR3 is TGTGCCAGCAGCTCCGACCGCCGCTCTGGAAACACCATATATTTT.

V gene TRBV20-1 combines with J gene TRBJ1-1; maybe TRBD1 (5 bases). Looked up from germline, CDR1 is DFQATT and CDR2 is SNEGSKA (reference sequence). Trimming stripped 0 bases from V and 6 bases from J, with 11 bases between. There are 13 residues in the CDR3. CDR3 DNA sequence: TGCAGTGCTAGAGATCTGGGGGACGCTGAAGCTTTCTTT. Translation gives CSARDLGDAEAFF.

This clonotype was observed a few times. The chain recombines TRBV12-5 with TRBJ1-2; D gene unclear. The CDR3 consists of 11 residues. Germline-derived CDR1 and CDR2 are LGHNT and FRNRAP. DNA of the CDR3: TGTGCCGACGCGGTATGGTCTGGCTACACCTTC. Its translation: CADAVWSGYTF.

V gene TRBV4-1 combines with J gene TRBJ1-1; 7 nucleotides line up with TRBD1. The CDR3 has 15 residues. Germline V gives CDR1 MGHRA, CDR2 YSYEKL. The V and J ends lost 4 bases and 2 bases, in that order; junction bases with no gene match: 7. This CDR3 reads CASSLPDRLNTEAFF. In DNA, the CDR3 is TGCGCCAGCAGCCTACCGGACAGGCTAAACACTGAAGCTTTCTTT.

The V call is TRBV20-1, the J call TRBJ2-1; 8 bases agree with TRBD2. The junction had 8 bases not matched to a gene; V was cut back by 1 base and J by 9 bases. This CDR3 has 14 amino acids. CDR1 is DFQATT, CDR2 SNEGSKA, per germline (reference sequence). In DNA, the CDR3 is TGCAGTGCTAGAGCCCGACTAGCGCGTAGTGAGCAGTTCTTC. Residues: CSARARLARSEQFF.

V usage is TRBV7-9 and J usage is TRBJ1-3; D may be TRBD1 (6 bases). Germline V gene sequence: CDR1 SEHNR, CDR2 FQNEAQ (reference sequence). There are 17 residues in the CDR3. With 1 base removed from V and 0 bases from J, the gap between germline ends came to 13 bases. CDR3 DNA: TGTGCCAGCAGCTTAGTAGGACAGACGAGCTCTGGAAACACCATATATTTT. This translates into CASSLVGQTSSGNTIYF.

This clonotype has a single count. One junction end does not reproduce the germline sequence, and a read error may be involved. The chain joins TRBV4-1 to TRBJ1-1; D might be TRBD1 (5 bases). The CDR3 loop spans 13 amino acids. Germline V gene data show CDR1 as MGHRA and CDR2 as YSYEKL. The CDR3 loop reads CASRTDMNTEAIF. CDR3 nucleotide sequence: TGCGCCAGCCGGACGGACATGAACACTGAAGCTATCTTT.

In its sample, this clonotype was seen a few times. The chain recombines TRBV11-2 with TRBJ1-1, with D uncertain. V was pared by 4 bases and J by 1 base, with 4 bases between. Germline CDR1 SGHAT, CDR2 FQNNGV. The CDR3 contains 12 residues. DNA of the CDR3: TGTGCCAGCAGCTGGGCGAACACTGAAGCTTTCTTT. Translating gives CASSWANTEAFF.

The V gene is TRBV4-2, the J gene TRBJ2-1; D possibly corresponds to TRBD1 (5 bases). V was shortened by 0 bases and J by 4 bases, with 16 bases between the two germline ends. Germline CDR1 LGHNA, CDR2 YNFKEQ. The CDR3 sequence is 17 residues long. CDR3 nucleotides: TGTGCCAGCAGCCAAGATGGGGCAGCCCAATCTTACAATGAGCAGTTCTTC. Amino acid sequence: CASSQDGAAQSYNEQFF.